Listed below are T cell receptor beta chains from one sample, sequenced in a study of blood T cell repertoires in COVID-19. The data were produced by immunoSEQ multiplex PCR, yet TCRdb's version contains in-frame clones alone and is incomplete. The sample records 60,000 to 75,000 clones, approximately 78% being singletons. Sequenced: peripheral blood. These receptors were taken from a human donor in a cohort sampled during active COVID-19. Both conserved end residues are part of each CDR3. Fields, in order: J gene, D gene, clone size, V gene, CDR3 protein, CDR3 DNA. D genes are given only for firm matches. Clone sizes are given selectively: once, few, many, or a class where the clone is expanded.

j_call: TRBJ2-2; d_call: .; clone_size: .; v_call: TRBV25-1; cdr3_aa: CASSELSPTYNTGELFF; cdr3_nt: TGTGCCAGCAGTGAATTATCCCCGACTTATAACACCGGGGAGCTGTTTTTT
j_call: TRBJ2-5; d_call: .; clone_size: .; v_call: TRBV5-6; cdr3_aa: CASTSTRNVLETQYF; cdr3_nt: TGTGCCAGCACCTCGACCAGGAACGTGTTAGAGACCCAGTACTTC
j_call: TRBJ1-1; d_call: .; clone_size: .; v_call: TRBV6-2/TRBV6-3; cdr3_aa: CASSYFGSNTEAFF; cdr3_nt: TGTGCCAGCAGTTACTTTGGCAGTAACACTGAAGCTTTCTTT
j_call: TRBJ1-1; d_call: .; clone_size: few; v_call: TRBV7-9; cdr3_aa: CASSLDGRGNTEAFF; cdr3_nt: TGTGCCAGCAGCTTAGACGGACGGGGGAACACTGAAGCTTTCTTT
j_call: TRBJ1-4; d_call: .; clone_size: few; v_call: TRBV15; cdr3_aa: CATRRGWDGEKLFF; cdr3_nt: TGTGCCACCAGACGGGGGTGGGACGGTGAAAAACTGTTTTTT
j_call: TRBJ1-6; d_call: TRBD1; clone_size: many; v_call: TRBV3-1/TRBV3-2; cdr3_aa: CASSRRDRAGSPLHF; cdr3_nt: TGTGCCAGCAGCCGCCGGGACAGGGCCGGATCACCCCTCCACTTT
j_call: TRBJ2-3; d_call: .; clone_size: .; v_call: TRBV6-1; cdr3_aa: CASSEDSATIDTQYF; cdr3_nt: TGTGCCAGCAGTGAGGATAGCGCCACCATTGATACGCAGTATTTT
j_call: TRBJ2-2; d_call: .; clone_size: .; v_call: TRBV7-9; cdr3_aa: CASSLGPAELFF; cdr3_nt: TGTGCCAGCAGCTTAGGGCCCGCAGAGCTGTTTTTT
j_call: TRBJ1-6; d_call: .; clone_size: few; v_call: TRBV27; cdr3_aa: CASSPSGVSNSPLHF; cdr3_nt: TGTGCCAGCAGTCCCTCCGGGGTTTCAAATTCACCCCTCCACTTT
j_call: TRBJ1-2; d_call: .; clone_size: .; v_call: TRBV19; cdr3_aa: CASSIGGTHTF; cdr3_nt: TGTGCCAGTAGCATTGGAGGGACTCACACCTTC
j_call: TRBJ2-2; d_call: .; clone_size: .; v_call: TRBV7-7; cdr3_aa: CASSSSGDVNTGELFF; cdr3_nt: TGTGCTAGCAGCTCCTCGGGGGACGTAAACACCGGGGAGCTGTTTTTT
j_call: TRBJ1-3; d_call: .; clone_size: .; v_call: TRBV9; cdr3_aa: CASSLAEKYSGNTIYF; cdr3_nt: TGTGCCAGCAGCCTCGCGGAGAAATACTCTGGAAACACCATATATTTT
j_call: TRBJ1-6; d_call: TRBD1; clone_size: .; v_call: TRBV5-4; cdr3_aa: CASSLGGQGNSPLHF; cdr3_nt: TGTGCCAGCAGCTTGGGGGGACAGGGGAATTCACCCCTCCACTTT
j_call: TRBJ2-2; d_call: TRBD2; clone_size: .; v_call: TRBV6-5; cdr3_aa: CATLAGSNTGELFF; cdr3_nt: TGTGCCACCCTAGCGGGGTCGAACACCGGGGAGCTGTTTTTT
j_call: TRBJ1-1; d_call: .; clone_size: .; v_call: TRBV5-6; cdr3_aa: CASSYRQRAEAFF; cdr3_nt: TGTGCCAGCAGCTACAGACAGCGCGCTGAAGCTTTCTTT
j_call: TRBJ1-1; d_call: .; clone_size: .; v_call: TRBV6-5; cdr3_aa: CASSRHATEAFF; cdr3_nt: TGTGCCAGCAGTAGACATGCTACTGAAGCTTTCTTT
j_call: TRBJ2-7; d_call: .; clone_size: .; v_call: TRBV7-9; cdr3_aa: CASSPGFSEQYF; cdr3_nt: TGTGCCAGCAGCCCAGGGTTCTCGGAGCAGTACTTC
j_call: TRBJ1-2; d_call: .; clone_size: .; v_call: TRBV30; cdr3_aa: CAWSVYRYGYTF; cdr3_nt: TGTGCCTGGAGTGTATACAGATATGGCTACACCTTC
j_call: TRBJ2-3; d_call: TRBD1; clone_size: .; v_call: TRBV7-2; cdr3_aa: CASSLAGGADTQYF; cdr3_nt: TGTGCCAGCAGCTTAGCAGGGGGCGCAGATACGCAGTATTTT
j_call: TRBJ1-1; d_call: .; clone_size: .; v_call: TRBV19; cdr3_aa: CASSNRTGRAEAFF; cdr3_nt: TGTGCCAGTAGTAACCGTACAGGGCGGGCTGAAGCTTTCTTT
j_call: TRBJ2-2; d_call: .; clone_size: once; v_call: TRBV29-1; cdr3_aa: CSVGLFRFRTGELFF; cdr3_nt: TGCAGCGTTGGACTTTTCCGGTTTCGCACCGGGGAGCTGTTTTTT
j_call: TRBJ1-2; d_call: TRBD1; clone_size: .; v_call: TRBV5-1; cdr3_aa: CASSLGQGAMSDTF; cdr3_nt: TGCGCCAGCAGCCTGGGACAGGGGGCGATGTCCGACACCTTC
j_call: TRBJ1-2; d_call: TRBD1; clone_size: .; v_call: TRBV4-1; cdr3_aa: CASSQAQGGGPGYTF; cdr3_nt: TGCGCCAGCAGCCAAGCCCAAGGAGGGGGCCCTGGCTACACCTTC
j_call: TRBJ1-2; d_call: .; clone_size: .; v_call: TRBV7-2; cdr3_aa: CASSPDSPLGYTF; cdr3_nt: TGTGCCAGCAGCCCGGACAGCCCGCTTGGCTACACCTTC
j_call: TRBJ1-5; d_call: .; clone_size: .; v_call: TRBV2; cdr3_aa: CASKARVTDQPQHF; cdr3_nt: TGTGCCAGCAAAGCCAGGGTGACGGATCAGCCCCAGCATTTT
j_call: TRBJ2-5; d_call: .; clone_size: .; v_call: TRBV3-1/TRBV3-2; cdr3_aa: CASSQDSRYGRTETQYF; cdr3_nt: TGTGCCAGCAGCCAAGATTCGAGGTATGGGAGGACGGAGACCCAGTACTTC
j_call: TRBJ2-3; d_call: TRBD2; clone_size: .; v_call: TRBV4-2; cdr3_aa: CASSQEASGATDTQYF; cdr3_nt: TGTGCCAGCAGCCAAGAAGCTAGCGGGGCCACAGATACGCAGTATTTT
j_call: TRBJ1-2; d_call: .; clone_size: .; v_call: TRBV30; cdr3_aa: CACPLAWTVDYYGYTF; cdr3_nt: TGTGCCTGTCCCCTCGCTTGGACAGTAGATTACTATGGCTACACCTTC
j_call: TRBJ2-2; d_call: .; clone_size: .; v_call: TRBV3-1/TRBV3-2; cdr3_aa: CASSQNGYTGELFF; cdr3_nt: TGTGCCAGCAGCCAAAACGGGTACACCGGGGAGCTGTTTTTT